These 14 T cell receptor beta chains were all obtained from the same sample, sequenced in a study of beta chain features in type 1 diabetes. Their target antigens are unknown. Findings and limits, study-wide: Type 1 diabetes patients showed a moderate but significant shortening of TCRB CDR3s in all four CD4+ subsets.

Every isolated RNA sample was fully reverse transcribed, so sequencing captured expressed TCRB transcripts. Profiled with immunoSEQ multiplex PCR; TCRdb holds only in-frame clones, not every one. The sample includes about 27,000 clones, 56% of them seen just once. The sample was Tregs from blood. Receptors were obtained from a woman aged 18-35 years with type 1 diabetes.

This chain uses TRBV28 with TRBJ2-3; D perhaps matches TRBD2 (6 bases). Between the trimmed V and J ends, which lost 4 bases and 1 base, there was a span of 15 bases. The CDR3 is made up of 16 amino acids. Germline loops: CDR1 MDHEN, CDR2 SYDVKM. CDR3 in DNA: TGTGCCAGCAGTTCCCCGACTAGGGCGGGCACAGATACGCAGTATTTT. It translates to CASSSPTRAGTDTQYF.

This clone was observed a few times. The CDR3 is CASRPSGTQPYEQYF. The CDR3 nucleotides read TGTGCCAGCAGGCCGTCAGGGACTCAGCCCTACGAGCAGTACTTC. The V gene is TRBV6-5, the J gene TRBJ2-7; possible D gene TRBD2, 6 bases. V shed 6 bases and J shed 2 bases, with 17 bases lying between them. The CDR3 length is 15 residues. CDR1 MNHEY and CDR2 SVGAGI come from the germline V gene.

The J gene is TRBJ2-7, the V gene TRBV2, with 8 bases lining up with TRBD1. Germline V gives CDR1 SNHLY, CDR2 FYNNEI. J gave up 4 bases and V 0 bases, and 5 bases lay outside the gene matches. The CDR3 consists of 15 residues. CDR3 protein: CASSEAGTGGYEQYF. CDR3 in DNA: TGTGCCAGCAGTGAAGCCGGGACAGGCGGGTACGAGCAGTACTTC.

This sequence joins TRBV7-2 and TRBJ2-2, with 9 bases lining up with TRBD2. The germline V gene has CDR1 SGHTA and CDR2 FQGNSA. With V trimmed by 0 bases and J by 6 bases, 2 bases remained unmatched. CDR3 length: 15 amino acids. The CDR3 DNA is TGTGCCAGCAGCTTAGCGGTAGCGGGAGCCGGGGAGCTGTTTTTT. This encodes CASSLAVAGAGELFF.

The chain combines TRBV2 with TRBJ2-1; D may be TRBD2 (6 bases). This CDR3 comprises 11 residues. Per the germline V gene, CDR1 is SNHLY and CDR2 is FYNNEI. V was pared by 8 bases and J by 4 bases, with 6 bases between. CDR3 region: CASRGYNEQFF. The CDR3 coding sequence is TGTGCCAGCCGGGGGTACAATGAGCAGTTCTTC.

This rearrangement joins TRBV7-9 to TRBJ1-1, with 8 nucleotides matching TRBD1. Germline CDR1 SEHNR, CDR2 FQNEAQ (reference sequence). The CDR3 covers 15 residues. The J segment lost 4 bases and the V segment lost 1 base, leaving 5 bases of the junction unmatched. CDR3 sequence (DNA): TGTGCCAGCAGCTTAGGGACAGGGCGGTCCACTGAAGCTTTCTTT. Protein product: CASSLGTGRSTEAFF.

The rearrangement links TRBV6-1 to TRBJ2-3; possibly TRBD1 for D (5 bases). V was clipped by 7 bases and J by 5 bases, with 10 bases between them. Looked up from germline, CDR1 is MNHNS and CDR2 is SASEGT. The CDR3 consists of 12 residues. The CDR3 reads CASMQGRDTQYF. The CDR3 DNA reads as TGTGCCAGCATGCAGGGTCGAGATACGCAGTATTTT.

This clone has a handful of counts. V is TRBV30 and J is TRBJ2-3; tentatively, D is TRBD2 (6 bases). Looked up from germline, CDR1 is GTSNPN and CDR2 is SVGIG (reference sequence). Trimming pared 3 bases from V and 5 bases from J, leaving 9 bases between. CDR3 size: 12 residues. CDR3 sequence: CAWSGSGDTQYF. CDR3 nucleotide sequence: TGTGCCTGGAGCGGGAGCGGAGATACGCAGTATTTT.

The chain carries TRBV11-3 and TRBJ1-1; a possible D gene is TRBD1 (5 bases). The germline V and J ends were trimmed by 5 bases and 1 base, with 17 bases remaining between them. Germline lookup yields CDR1 SGHNT and CDR2 YENEEA. The CDR3 loop spans 16 amino acids. CDR3 sequence (DNA): TGTGCCAGCAGCACGAACAGGTTCGTGGGGAACACTGAAGCTTTCTTT. Its translation is CASSTNRFVGNTEAFF.

V usage is TRBV7-9 and J usage is TRBJ2-7, with D possibly matching TRBD1 (5 bases). V lost 1 base to trimming and J lost 5 bases, with 12 bases between them. Germline V gene data show CDR1 as SEHNR and CDR2 as FQNEAQ (reference sequence). This CDR3 is built from 14 residues. The CDR3 loop is CASSLVGHKDEQYF. CDR3 DNA: TGTGCCAGCAGCTTAGTTGGACATAAAGACGAGCAGTACTTC.

The chain carries TRBV29-1 and TRBJ2-1, with D perhaps matching TRBD1 (6 bases). The CDR3 extends over 14 amino acids. Germline values: CDR1 SQVTM, CDR2 ANQGSEA. Trimming left V 4 bases short and J 7 bases short, with 17 bases between. In nucleotides, the CDR3 is TGCAGCGTTGCCATTGGGCCTACAGGGAATGAGCAGTTCTTC. This encodes CSVAIGPTGNEQFF.

The genes are TRBV18 and TRBJ2-3; D not certain. Trimming left V 4 bases short and J 0 bases short, with 5 bases between. CDR1 KGHSH and CDR2 LQKENI come from the germline V gene. The length of the CDR3 is 13 residues. The CDR3: CASSRASTDTQYF. The CDR3 nucleotides are TGTGCCAGCTCACGGGCCAGCACAGATACGCAGTATTTT.

About this clone itself: The junction departs from the called germline gene at one end, perhaps through a read error. Distinct nucleotide sequences in the sample also encode this CDR3. The rearrangement links TRBV28 to TRBJ1-5; TRBD1 might be the D (6 bases). Germline V gene sequence: CDR1 MDHEN, CDR2 SYDVKM. This CDR3 is built from 15 residues. Here the CDR3 reads CASSSTGSGNQPQHF. CDR3 bases: TGTGCTAGCAGTTCGACAGGTTCCGGCAATCAGCCCCAGCATTTT.

V is TRBV28 and J is TRBJ1-2; D call uncertain. The CDR3 is 14 residues long. Germline V CDR1 and CDR2: MDHEN, SYDVKM. The germline V and J ends were trimmed by 5 bases and 2 bases, with 12 bases remaining between them. Here the CDR3 DNA reads TGTGCCAGCAGTCCCTCGACGGGAAACTATGGCTACACCTTC. It codes for CASSPSTGNYGYTF.